Following are 15 T cell receptor beta chains from one sample sequenced in a study of blood T cells in healthy people across ages (dated by TCRdb to 2013 to 2016). The method was 5' RACE. This sample was sequenced with an Illumina HiSeq 2500. The second PCR ran for roughly 7 to 12 cycles and used a J-beta primer mix along with a sample-barcoded 5' primer. TCRdb handled the public reads itself, with Q25 trimming in fastp and clone calling in MiXCR, and kept productive beta chains. Entries that share a CDR3 protein sequence are merged under the most common genes and DNA. The sample has about 780,000 distinct CDR3 sequences on record, roughly 24% of them singletons. Less than 3.5% of the sample belongs to the ten largest clones. This sample was shared with a second study, whose subject was T cells of mothers and their children.

Sequencing input: blood. These receptor sequences come from a boy aged 10-17 years in good health.

A few counts support this clonotype. V is TRBV2 and J is TRBJ2-1, with TRBD1 identical over 7 bases. Looked up from germline, CDR1 is SNHLY and CDR2 is FYNNEI. This CDR3 comprises 13 residues. Trimming at V came to 7 bases and at J to 5 bases, leaving 5 bases not matched to a gene. CDR3 coding DNA: TGTGCCAGCAAGAGGGACAGAAACAATGAGCAGTTCTTC. Its protein product is CASKRDRNNEQFF.

This clonotype was recorded a few times. The CDR3 sequence is CSVVRYNEQFF. The CDR3 nucleotides are TGCAGCGTTGTCAGGTACAATGAGCAGTTCTTC. This chain links TRBV29-1 with TRBJ2-1; no clear D gene. There are 11 residues in the CDR3. Trimming removed 4 bases at V and 4 bases at J, with 5 bases between. Per the germline V gene, CDR1 is SQVTM and CDR2 is ANQGSEA.

The V and J genes are TRBV28 and TRBJ2-6, with a weak D call TRBD2 (5 bases). V lost 7 bases, J lost 0 bases, and 16 bases lay in between. This CDR3 comprises 17 residues. Germline V gives CDR1 MDHEN, CDR2 SYDVKM. The DNA of the CDR3 is TGTGCCAGCACCCCCCGAGAGGGCTCCTCTGGGGCCAACGTCCTGACTTTC. It codes for CASTPREGSSGANVLTF.

This chain joins TRBV14 and TRBJ1-4, with 9 positions matching TRBD1. CDR3 length equals 16 residues. Per germline, CDR1 SGHDN and CDR2 FVKESK. V lost 4 bases and J lost 7; bases outside the gene matches: 10. CDR3 loop: CASSPETGTGSEKLFF. DNA of the CDR3: TGTGCCAGCAGCCCTGAGACCGGGACAGGGTCTGAAAAACTGTTTTTT.

This clonotype was seen a few times. The genes are TRBV15 and TRBJ2-3, with 8 positions matching TRBD2. V was pared by 2 bases and J by 2 bases, with 6 bases of the junction left unmatched. The germline CDR1 and CDR2 sequences are LNHNV and YYDKDF (reference sequence). The CDR3 consists of 16 residues. The CDR3 nucleotides are TGTGCCACCAGCAGACCTCGGGGGGGCCCCACAGATACGCAGTATTTT. Its protein product is CATSRPRGGPTDTQYF.

This clonotype occurred many times. The rearrangement links TRBV5-5 to TRBJ2-2, with D hard to call. Germline loops: CDR1 SGHKS, CDR2 YYEKEE (reference sequence). V lost 2 bases to trimming and J lost 6 bases, with 5 bases between them. This CDR3 has 12 residues. CDR3 sequence (DNA): TGTGCCAGCAGCTTAAGCTCCGGGGAGCTGTTTTTT. Translating gives CASSLSSGELFF. The complete variable domain, with remaining parts taken from reference TRBV5-5 and TRBJ2-2, reads DAGVTQSPTHLIKTRGQQVTLRCSPISGHKSVSWYQQVLGQGPQFIFQYYEKEERGRGNFPDRFSARQFPNYSSELNVNALLLGDSALYLCASSLSSGELFFGEGSRLTVL.

The rearrangement joins TRBV6-1 to TRBJ2-2, with 9 positions matching TRBD1. The J call may be incorrect, as the DNA end agrees better with TRBJ1-4. The CDR3 covers 12 residues. Germline CDR1 is MNHNS and CDR2 is SASEGT. Here the CDR3 DNA reads TGTGCCATCACAGGGGGCTTTGAAAAACTGTTTTTT. Residues: CAITGGFEKLFF.

This sequence joins TRBV4-1 and TRBJ2-1; no reliable D call. The CDR3 length is 12 residues. Germline-derived CDR1 and CDR2 are MGHRA and YSYEKL. Trimming pared 6 bases from V and 7 bases from J, leaving 10 bases between. CDR3 DNA sequence: TGCGCCAGCAGTAACTTAAGGAATGAGCAGTTCTTC. Translating gives CASSNLRNEQFF.

The genes are TRBV11-2 and TRBJ1-2, with 7 bases that match TRBD1. This CDR3 has 16 amino acids. The germline gives CDR1 SGHAT, CDR2 FQNNGV. Germline trimming cut 1 base from V and 3 bases from J; bases unmatched to any gene: 8. The CDR3 region has the DNA TGTGCCAGCAGCTTAGGCTGGGGCCAGGGGGACTATGGCTACACCTTC. This translates into CASSLGWGQGDYGYTF. Combining the CDR3 with reference TRBV11-2 and TRBJ1-2 gives the whole variable domain EAGVAQSPRYKIIEKRQSVAFWCNPISGHATLYWYQQILGQGPKLLIQFQNNGVVDDSQLPKDRFSAERLKGVDSTLKIQPAKLEDSAVYLCASSLGWGQGDYGYTFGSGTRLTVV.

This sequence joins TRBV28 and TRBJ2-2; 7 bases match TRBD1. Germline trimming cut 5 bases from V and 4 bases from J; bases unmatched to any gene: 4. The CDR3 loop spans 14 amino acids. Germline loops: CDR1 MDHEN, CDR2 SYDVKM. In nucleotides, the CDR3 is TGTGCCAGCAGTCCGGGACAGTGCACCGGGGAGCTGTTTTTT. Translated, it gives CASSPGQCTGELFF.

J is TRBJ1-5 and V is TRBV12-3 or TRBV12-4; D may be TRBD1 (6 bases). Trimming stripped 5 bases from V and 3 bases from J, with 14 bases between. This CDR3 spans 15 amino acids. The CDR3 here is CASSPQGQTNQPQHF. CDR3 nucleotide sequence: TGTGCCAGCAGTCCCCAGGGGCAGACCAATCAGCCCCAGCATTTT.

This rearrangement joins TRBV27 to TRBJ2-1; 7 bases match TRBD2. Germline V gene sequence: CDR1 MNHEY, CDR2 SMNVEV (reference sequence). This CDR3 is 15 amino acids long. J gave up 3 bases and V 5 bases, and 7 bases lay outside the gene matches. The DNA for the CDR3 is TGTGCCAGCAGTCCCGGGGGGATTGTCTACAATGAGCAGTTCTTC. It translates to CASSPGGIVYNEQFF.

This clonotype occurred a few times. V and J are TRBV2 and TRBJ2-7, with 10 bases identical to TRBD2. This CDR3 contains 15 residues. Germline assignment: CDR1 SNHLY and CDR2 FYNNEI. V shed 2 bases, J shed 4 bases, and the junction held 5 bases outside the gene matches. CDR3 loop: CASSERLAGAYEQYF. Here the CDR3 DNA reads TGTGCCAGCAGTGAAAGGCTAGCGGGGGCATACGAGCAGTACTTC. Variable domain in full (rest from reference TRBV2 and TRBJ2-7): EPEVTQTPSHQVTQMGQEVILRCVPISNHLYFYWYRQILGQKVEFLVSFYNNEISEKSEIFDDQFSVERPDGSNFTLKIRSTKLEDSAMYFCASSERLAGAYEQYFGPGTRLTVT.

Concerning this clonotype itself: Without the conserved terminal phenylalanine or tryptophan, this CDR3 likely stems from a read error. The genes are TRBV7-6 and TRBJ2-1, with TRBD2 matching 7 bases. There are 13 residues in the CDR3. The V and J ends lost 2 bases and 8 bases, in that order; junction bases with no gene match: 3. CDR1 SGHVS and CDR2 FNYEAQ come from the germline V gene. The CDR3 DNA reads as TGTGCCAGCAGCTTAACTAGCGTGGATGAGCAGTTCCTC. This codes for CASSLTSVDEQFL.

The chain carries TRBV7-2 and TRBJ1-6; 7 bases are a match to TRBD1. The V gene end was trimmed by 2 bases and the J gene end by 7 bases; junction bases not matched to a gene: 5. The CDR3 spans 15 residues. The germline V gene has CDR1 SGHTA and CDR2 FQGNSA. The CDR3 coding sequence is TGTGCCAGCAGCTTACTACAGGGGAGCAATTCACCCCTCCACTTT. Translating gives CASSLLQGSNSPLHF.